The 16 T cell receptor beta chains presented below share a single source sample, sequenced in a study of Ad26.COV2.S vaccination and SARS-CoV-2 variants. The protocol was immunoSEQ multiplex PCR, while the TCRdb copy is restricted to in-frame clones and leaves out a portion. The sample records about 680,000 clones, around 92% being singletons. The treatment here: 15 to 20 received Ad26.COV2.S at low or high dose, single or two shots; about 5 received placebo; per-sample allocation not given. The investigators took samples on day 63 after the first vaccine or placebo injection. This sample comprised peripheral blood, obtained in a trial of Ad26.COV2.S vaccine versus placebo. These receptors were taken from a person between 18 and 59 years old who received the Ad26.COV2.S COVID-19 vaccine or a placebo.

This chain's CDR3 is CASSQRDIRTEAFF. Written as DNA, the CDR3 is TGTGCCAGCAGCCAGCGGGACATTCGTACTGAAGCTTTCTTT. V usage is TRBV4-2 and J usage is TRBJ1-1, with D possibly matching TRBD1 (6 bases). Germline lookup yields CDR1 LGHNA and CDR2 YNFKEQ. Trimming shortened V by 3 bases and J by 5 bases, and 13 bases separated the two germline ends. This CDR3 contains 14 residues.

The chain couples TRBV18 to TRBJ1-1; D may be TRBD1 (5 bases). V was cut by 6 bases and J by 6 bases, with 17 bases left in between. CDR1 and CDR2 (germline): KGHSH, LQKENI. CDR3 length: 14 residues. The CDR3, as DNA: TGTGCCAGCTCTCGCCGTGGGGCCCTCCCTGAAGCTTTCTTT. It encodes CASSRRGALPEAFF.

The chain couples TRBV4-1 to TRBJ2-3; TRBD2 might be the D (7 bases). The CDR3 sequence is 16 residues long. CDR1 MGHRA and CDR2 YSYEKL come from the germline V gene. V lost 0 bases and J lost 1, with 11 bases in between. The CDR3 DNA is TGCGCCAGCAGCCAAGATTCGCGGGGGCGCACAGATACGCAGTATTTT. Encoded protein: CASSQDSRGRTDTQYF.

This clone has a single count. The chain joins TRBV4-2 to TRBJ2-3; TRBD2 matches 9 bases. CDR3 length: 16 residues. Germline assignment: CDR1 LGHNA and CDR2 YNFKEQ. V was clipped by 6 bases and J by 3 bases; unmatched bases: 10. The CDR3 nucleotides are TGTGCCAGCAGTCCCCAATTCGCGGGAGGGACAGATACGCAGTATTTT. Residues: CASSPQFAGGTDTQYF.

The chain combines TRBV5-6 with TRBJ2-7; 8 bases fit TRBD1. Trimming cost V 4 bases and J 4 bases; bases outside gene matches: 4. In germline, CDR1 is SGHDT, CDR2 YYEEEE. The CDR3 sequence is 13 residues long. CDR3 in DNA: TGTGCCAGCAGCCCGACAGGGGAATACGAGCAGTACTTC. Protein product: CASSPTGEYEQYF.

The chain employs TRBV27 and TRBJ1-1; D remains unclear. Per the germline V gene, CDR1 is MNHEY and CDR2 is SMNVEV (reference sequence). There are 13 residues in the CDR3. V was clipped by 6 bases and J by 3 bases, with 11 bases between them. The CDR3, as DNA: TGTGCCAGCAGGGTCAATTGGGACACTGAAGCTTTCTTT. Translation: CASRVNWDTEAFF.

V usage is TRBV6-5 and J usage is TRBJ2-7; perhaps TRBD1 as D (5 bases). The germline V gene encodes CDR1 MNHEY and CDR2 SVGAGI. V was trimmed by 0 bases and J by 3 bases, leaving 15 bases between them. The CDR3 length is 16 residues. CDR3 coding DNA: TGTGCCAGCAGTTACTCCGGCGCAGGGCGAAACTACGAGCAGTACTTC. Amino acids: CASSYSGAGRNYEQYF.

The chain is built from TRBV27 and TRBJ2-7; no firm D call. V was trimmed by 3 bases and J by 4 bases, leaving 7 bases between them. Germline assignment: CDR1 MNHEY and CDR2 SMNVEV (reference sequence). The CDR3 covers 12 residues. The CDR3 sequence: CASSFYGYEQYF. The CDR3 nucleotides are TGTGCCAGCAGTTTTTACGGGTACGAGCAGTACTTC.

V gene TRBV24-1 combines with J gene TRBJ2-3; 11 positions match TRBD2. The CDR3 covers 16 residues. The germline V gene has CDR1 KGHDR and CDR2 SFDVKD. The V gene end was trimmed by 4 bases and the J gene end by 5 bases; junction bases not matched to a gene: 7. The CDR3 is CATSETTSGGLDTQYF. DNA of the CDR3: TGTGCCACCAGTGAGACTACTAGCGGGGGTTTAGATACGCAGTATTTT.

This rearrangement joins TRBV19 to TRBJ2-7; TRBD1 matches at 8 bases. The CDR3 runs to 16 residues. V shed 4 bases and J 6 bases; nucleotides not matched to a gene: 14. From germline, CDR1 is LNHDA and CDR2 SQIVND (reference sequence). The CDR3 DNA reads as TGTGCCAGTAGTACCCTCCCAAGGACAGGGATTGGCGAGCAGTACTTC. It encodes CASSTLPRTGIGEQYF.

The chain employs TRBV27 and TRBJ1-2, with D perhaps matching TRBD1 (5 bases). The germline CDR1 and CDR2 sequences are MNHEY and SMNVEV (reference sequence). The V end was cut by 3 bases, the J end by 2 bases, with 13 bases between. The CDR3 spans 15 residues. CDR3 in DNA: TGTGCCAGCAGTTTTGGGCAGGGAGGAAACTATGGCTACACCTTC. Its protein product is CASSFGQGGNYGYTF.

The CDR3 sequence: CASSYPPGSGPGEQFF. The CDR3 DNA reads as TGTGCCAGCAGTTACCCCCCGGGCAGCGGCCCTGGTGAGCAGTTCTTC. The V call is TRBV6-6, the J call TRBJ2-1; D is perhaps TRBD2 (5 bases). This CDR3 is 16 amino acids long. Germline V lookup: CDR1 MNHNY, CDR2 SVGAGI (reference sequence). V was pared by 2 bases and J by 9 bases, with 20 bases between.

The chain uses TRBV7-9 and TRBJ2-1; 10 nucleotides agree with TRBD2. The V segment lost 7 bases and the J segment 7 bases; nucleotides outside the gene matches: 10. Germline loops: CDR1 SEHNR, CDR2 FQNEAQ (reference sequence). The CDR3 covers 15 residues. As DNA, the CDR3 is TGTGCCAGCATCCTAGGGGCTAGCGGGAGAAATGAGCAGTTCTTC. Translated: CASILGASGRNEQFF.

With respect to this clone: This sample includes further DNA sequences coding for the same CDR3. This chain joins TRBV2 and TRBJ2-1; 14 bases are a match to TRBD2. V gave up 4 bases and J gave up 7 bases; unmatched junction bases: 0. CDR1 SNHLY and CDR2 FYNNEI come from the germline V gene. This CDR3 is 14 amino acids long. CDR3 loop: CASSGTSGGNEQFF. DNA of the CDR3: TGTGCCAGCAGTGGGACTAGCGGGGGGAATGAGCAGTTCTTC.

The count of this clone is one. The chain recombines TRBV6-6 with TRBJ1-1; 9 bases align to TRBD1. Germline V gene lookup returns CDR1 MNHNY and CDR2 SVGAGI (reference sequence). The CDR3 has 14 amino acids. V shed 7 bases, J shed 0 bases, and the junction held 3 bases outside the gene matches. The CDR3, as DNA: TGTGCCAGCAACGGACAGGGGATGAACACTGAAGCTTTCTTT. Translation: CASNGQGMNTEAFF.

The V gene is TRBV7-9, the J gene TRBJ2-7; possibly TRBD1 for D (6 bases). Trimming pared 5 bases from V and 4 bases from J, leaving 15 bases between. The CDR3 is made up of 14 amino acids. Germline CDR1 SEHNR, CDR2 FQNEAQ (reference sequence). The CDR3, as DNA: TGTGCCAGCAGCACGAACACAGGGTTATACGAGCAGTACTTC. Its protein is CASSTNTGLYEQYF.